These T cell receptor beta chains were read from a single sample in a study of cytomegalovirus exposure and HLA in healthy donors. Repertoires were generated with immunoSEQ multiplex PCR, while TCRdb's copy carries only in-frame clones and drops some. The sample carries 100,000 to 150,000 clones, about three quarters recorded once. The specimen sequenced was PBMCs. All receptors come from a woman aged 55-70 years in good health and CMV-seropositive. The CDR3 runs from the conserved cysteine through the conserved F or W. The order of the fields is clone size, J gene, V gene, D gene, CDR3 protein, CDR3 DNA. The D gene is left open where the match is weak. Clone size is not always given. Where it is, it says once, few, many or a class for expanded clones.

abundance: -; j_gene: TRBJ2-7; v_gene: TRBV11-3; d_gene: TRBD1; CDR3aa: CASSGTGTGGEQYF; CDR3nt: TGTGCCAGCAGCGGGACCGGGACAGGGGGCGAGCAGTACTTC
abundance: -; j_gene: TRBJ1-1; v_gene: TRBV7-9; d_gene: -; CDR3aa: CASSLASRAATEAFF; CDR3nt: TGTGCCAGCAGCTTAGCTTCCAGGGCGGCCACTGAAGCTTTCTTT
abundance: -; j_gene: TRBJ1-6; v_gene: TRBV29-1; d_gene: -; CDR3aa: CSVGTDNNSPLHF; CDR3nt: TGCAGCGTTGGGACAGATAATAATTCACCCCTCCACTTT
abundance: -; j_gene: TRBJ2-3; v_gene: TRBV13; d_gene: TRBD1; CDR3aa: CASSHRQGTSDTQYF; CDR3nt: TGTGCCAGCAGCCATCGACAGGGAACTTCGGATACGCAGTATTTT
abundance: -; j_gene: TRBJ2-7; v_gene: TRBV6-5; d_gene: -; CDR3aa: CASSYAIPGAYEQYF; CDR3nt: TGTGCCAGCAGTTACGCGATCCCGGGGGCCTACGAGCAGTACTTC
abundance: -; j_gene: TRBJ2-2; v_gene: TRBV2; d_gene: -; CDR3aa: CASGGTLTGELFF; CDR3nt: TGTGCCAGCGGAGGGACCCTCACCGGGGAGCTGTTTTTT
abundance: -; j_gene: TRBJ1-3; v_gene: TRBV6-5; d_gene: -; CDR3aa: CASSPTGFSGNTIYF; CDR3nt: TGTGCCAGCAGTCCGACAGGATTCTCTGGAAACACCATATATTTT
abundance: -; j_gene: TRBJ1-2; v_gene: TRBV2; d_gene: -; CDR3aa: CASSPGGVGYGYTF; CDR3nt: TGTGCCAGCAGTCCCGGAGGGGTCGGCTATGGCTACACCTTC
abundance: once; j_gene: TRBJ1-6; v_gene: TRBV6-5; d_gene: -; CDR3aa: CASSYVDSRDSPLHF; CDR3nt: TGTGCCAGCAGTTACGTTGACAGTAGAGACTCACCCCTCCACTTT
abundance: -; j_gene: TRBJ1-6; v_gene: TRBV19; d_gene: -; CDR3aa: CASSIGGGNSPLHF; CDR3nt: TGTGCCAGTAGTATCGGGGGAGGAAATTCACCCCTCCACTTT
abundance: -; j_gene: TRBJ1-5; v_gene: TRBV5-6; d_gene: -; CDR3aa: CASSLTGERDPTQPQHF; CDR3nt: TGTGCCAGCAGCCTCACCGGGGAGAGGGATCCTACGCAGCCCCAGCATTTT
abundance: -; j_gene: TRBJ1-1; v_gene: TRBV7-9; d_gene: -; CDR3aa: CASSLSEKPGAFF; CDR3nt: TGTGCCAGCAGCTTGAGCGAGAAGCCTGGGGCTTTCTTT
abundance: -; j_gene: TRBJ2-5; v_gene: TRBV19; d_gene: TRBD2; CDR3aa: CASSPGLAGYNQETQYF; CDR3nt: TGTGCCAGTAGTCCCGGACTAGCGGGGTACAACCAAGAGACCCAGTACTTC
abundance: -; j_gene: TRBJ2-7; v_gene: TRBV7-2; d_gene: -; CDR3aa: CASSWGNRRYEQYF; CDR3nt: TGTGCCAGCAGTTGGGGAAACCGGAGGTACGAGCAGTACTTC
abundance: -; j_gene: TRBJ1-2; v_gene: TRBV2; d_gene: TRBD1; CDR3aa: CASGRDRGQTYGYTF; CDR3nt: TGTGCCAGCGGCCGGGACAGGGGGCAAACCTATGGCTACACCTTC
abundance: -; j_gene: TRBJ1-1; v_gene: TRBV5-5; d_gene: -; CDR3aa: CASSLGVEAFF; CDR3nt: TGTGCCAGCAGCTTAGGAGTTGAAGCTTTCTTT
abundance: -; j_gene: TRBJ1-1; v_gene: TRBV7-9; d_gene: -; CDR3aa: CASSPWEGTANTEAFF; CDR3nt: TGTGCCAGCAGCCCATGGGAGGGGACGGCAAACACTGAAGCTTTCTTT
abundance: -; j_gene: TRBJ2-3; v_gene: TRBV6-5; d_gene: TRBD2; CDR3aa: CASSGSSGTDTQYF; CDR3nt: TGTGCCAGCAGTGGATCTAGCGGGACAGATACGCAGTATTTT
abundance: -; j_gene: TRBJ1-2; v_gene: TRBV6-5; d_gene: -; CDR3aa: CASSYSLAGYGYTF; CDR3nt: TGTGCCAGCAGTTACTCGTTGGCTGGCTATGGCTACACCTTC
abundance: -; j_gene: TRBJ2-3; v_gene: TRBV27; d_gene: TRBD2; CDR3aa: CASSGLAGPTDTQYF; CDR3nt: TGTGCCAGCAGTGGGCTAGCGGGGCCCACAGATACGCAGTATTTT
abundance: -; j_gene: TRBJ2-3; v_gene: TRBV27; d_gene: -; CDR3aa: CASSSPSSSYTDTQYF; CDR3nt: TGTGCCAGCAGTTCCCCTTCCTCTAGCTACACAGATACGCAGTATTTT
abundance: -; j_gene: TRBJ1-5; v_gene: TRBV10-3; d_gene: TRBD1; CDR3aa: CAISEGAGGRGQPQHF; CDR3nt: TGTGCCATCAGTGAAGGGGCAGGGGGAAGGGGTCAGCCCCAGCATTTT
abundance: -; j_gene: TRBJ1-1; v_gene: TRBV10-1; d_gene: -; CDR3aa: CASSEAGVEAFF; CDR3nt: TGCGCCAGCAGTGAAGCGGGGGTTGAAGCTTTCTTT
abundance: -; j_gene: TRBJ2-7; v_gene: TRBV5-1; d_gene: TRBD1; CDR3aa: CASRSGTGGSYEQYF; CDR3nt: TGCGCCAGCAGATCCGGGACAGGGGGCTCCTACGAGCAGTACTTC
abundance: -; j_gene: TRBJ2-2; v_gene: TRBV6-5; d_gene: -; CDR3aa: CASSYSRGGGTGELFF; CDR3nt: TGTGCCAGCAGTTACTCGAGAGGGGGGGGTACCGGGGAGCTGTTTTTT
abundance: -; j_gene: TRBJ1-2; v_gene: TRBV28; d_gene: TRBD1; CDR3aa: CASSLGAGGGYTF; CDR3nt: TGTGCCAGCAGTTTAGGGGCAGGGGGTGGCTACACCTTC
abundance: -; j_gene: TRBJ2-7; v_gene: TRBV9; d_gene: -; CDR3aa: CASSGLVGYEQYF; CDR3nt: TGTGCCAGCAGCGGGCTAGTCGGGTACGAGCAGTACTTC
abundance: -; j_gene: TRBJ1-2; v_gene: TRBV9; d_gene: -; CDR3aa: CASMEADSKGYTF; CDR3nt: TGTGCCAGCATGGAGGCAGACTCAAAGGGCTACACCTTC
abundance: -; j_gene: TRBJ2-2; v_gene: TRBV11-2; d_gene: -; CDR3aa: CASGGPSDVGTGELFF; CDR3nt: TGTGCCAGCGGGGGCCCATCCGACGTGGGGACCGGGGAGCTGTTTTTT
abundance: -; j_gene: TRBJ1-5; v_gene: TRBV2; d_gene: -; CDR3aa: CASSGRAQHF; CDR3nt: TGTGCCAGCAGTGGCAGGGCCCAGCATTTT
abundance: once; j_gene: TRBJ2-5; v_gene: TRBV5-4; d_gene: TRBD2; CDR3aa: CATGLAKETQYF; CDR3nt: TGTGCCACGGGACTAGCGAAAGAGACCCAGTACTTC
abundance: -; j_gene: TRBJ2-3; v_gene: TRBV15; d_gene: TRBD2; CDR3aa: CATSRDQGGGTDTQYF; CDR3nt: TGTGCCACCAGCAGAGATCAAGGCGGGGGGACGGATACGCAGTATTTT
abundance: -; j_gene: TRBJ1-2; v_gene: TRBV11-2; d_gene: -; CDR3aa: CASSLGGRVNYGYTF; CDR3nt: TGTGCCAGCAGCTTGGGGGGGCGCGTAAACTATGGCTACACCTTC
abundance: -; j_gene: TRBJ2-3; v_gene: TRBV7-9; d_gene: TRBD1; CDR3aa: CASSPDRGLADTQYF; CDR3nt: TGTGCCAGCAGCCCGGACAGGGGGCTGGCAGATACGCAGTATTTT
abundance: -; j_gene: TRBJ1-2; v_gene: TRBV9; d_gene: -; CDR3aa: CASSGGRRDGYTF; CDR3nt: TGTGCCAGCAGCGGGGGACGGAGGGATGGCTACACCTTC
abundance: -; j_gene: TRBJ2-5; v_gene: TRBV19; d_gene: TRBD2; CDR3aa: CASTESSGGQGETQYF; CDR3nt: TGTGCCAGTACGGAGTCTAGCGGGGGGCAGGGTGAGACCCAGTACTTC
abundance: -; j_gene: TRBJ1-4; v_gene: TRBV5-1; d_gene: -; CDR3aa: CASSLGATTNEKLFF; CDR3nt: TGCGCCAGCAGCTTGGGGGCAACAACTAATGAAAAACTGTTTTTT
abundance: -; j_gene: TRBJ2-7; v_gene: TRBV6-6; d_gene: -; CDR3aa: CASSHAGEQYF; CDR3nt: TGTGCCAGCAGTCACGCAGGCGAGCAGTACTTC
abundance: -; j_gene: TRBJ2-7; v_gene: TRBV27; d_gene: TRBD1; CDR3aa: CATTGGRGQYF; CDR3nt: TGTGCCACCACAGGGGGACGGGGGCAGTACTTC
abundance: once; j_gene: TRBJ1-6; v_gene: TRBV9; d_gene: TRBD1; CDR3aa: CASRALQGTNSPLHF; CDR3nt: TGTGCCAGCAGGGCACTACAGGGGACTAATTCACCCCTCCACTTT
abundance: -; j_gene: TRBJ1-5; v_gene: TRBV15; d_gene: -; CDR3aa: CATSRAAGSNQPQHF; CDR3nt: TGTGCCACCAGCAGGGCGGCTGGAAGCAATCAGCCCCAGCATTTT
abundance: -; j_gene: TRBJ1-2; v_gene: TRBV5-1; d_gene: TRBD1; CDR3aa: CASSLAGGQGSHYGYTF; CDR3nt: TGCGCCAGCAGCTTGGCTGGGGGACAGGGGAGTCACTATGGCTACACCTTC
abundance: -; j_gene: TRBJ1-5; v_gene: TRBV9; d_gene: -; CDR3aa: CASSLEEGSQPQHF; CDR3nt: TGTGCCAGCAGCCTTGAGGAAGGGAGTCAGCCCCAGCATTTT
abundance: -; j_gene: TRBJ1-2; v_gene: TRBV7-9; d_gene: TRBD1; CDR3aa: CASSLGGTALGVNYGYTF; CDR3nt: TGTGCCAGCAGCTTAGGAGGGACAGCTCTGGGGGTTAACTATGGCTACACCTTC
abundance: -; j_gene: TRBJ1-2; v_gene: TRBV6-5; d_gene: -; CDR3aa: CATTTGSAGYTF; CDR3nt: TGTGCCACTACTACAGGGTCGGCTGGCTACACCTTC
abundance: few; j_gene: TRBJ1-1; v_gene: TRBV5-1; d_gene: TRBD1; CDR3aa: CASSRRQGGKTEAFF; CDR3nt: TGCGCCAGCAGCCGCCGACAGGGGGGGAAAACTGAAGCTTTCTTT
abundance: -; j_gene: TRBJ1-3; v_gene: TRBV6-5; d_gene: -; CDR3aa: CASSYSGDENTIYF; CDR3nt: TGTGCCAGCAGTTACTCAGGGGATGAAAACACCATATATTTT
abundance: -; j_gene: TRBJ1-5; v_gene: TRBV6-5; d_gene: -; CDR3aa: CASSKWGEGNQPQHF; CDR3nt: TGTGCCAGCAGTAAGTGGGGAGAGGGCAATCAGCCCCAGCATTTT
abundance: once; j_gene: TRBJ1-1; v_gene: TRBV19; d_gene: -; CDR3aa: CASSIEVRRLNTEAFF; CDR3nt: TGTGCCAGTAGTATAGAGGTTAGGAGGTTGAACACTGAAGCTTTCTTT
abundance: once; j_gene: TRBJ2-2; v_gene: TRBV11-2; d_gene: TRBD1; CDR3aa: CASSLDLGGNTGELFF; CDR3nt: TGTGCCAGCAGCTTAGATCTAGGGGGCAACACCGGGGAGCTGTTTTTT
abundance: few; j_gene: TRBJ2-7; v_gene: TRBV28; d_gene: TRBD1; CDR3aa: CASRTGVGSYEQYF; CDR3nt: TGTGCCAGCAGAACAGGGGTTGGCTCCTACGAGCAGTACTTC
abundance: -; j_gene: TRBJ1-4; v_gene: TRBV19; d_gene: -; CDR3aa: CASSILRDTSEKLFF; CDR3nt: TGTGCCAGTAGTATCCTCCGGGACACCTCTGAAAAACTGTTTTTT
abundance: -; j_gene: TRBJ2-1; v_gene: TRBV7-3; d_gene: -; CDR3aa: CASRRGGEPQNEQFF; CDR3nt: TGTGCCAGCAGGCGTGGAGGGGAACCGCAGAATGAGCAGTTCTTC
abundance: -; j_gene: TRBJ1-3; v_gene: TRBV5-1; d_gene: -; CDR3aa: CASSLGSGLGNTIYF; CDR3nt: TGCGCCAGCAGCTTGGGGTCGGGGTTAGGAAACACCATATATTTT
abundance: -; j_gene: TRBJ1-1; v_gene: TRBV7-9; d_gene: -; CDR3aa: CSSSLGASSAFF; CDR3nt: TGTTCCAGCAGCTTAGGGGCCTCGAGCGCTTTCTTT
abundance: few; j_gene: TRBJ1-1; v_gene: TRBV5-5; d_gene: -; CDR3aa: CASSLGRGGEAFF; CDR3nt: TGTGCCAGCAGCTTGGGCCGGGGGGGTGAAGCTTTCTTT